The count of the clone carrying this TCR beta chain is one. The target antigen is unknown. This PCR relied on a set of 60 Vbeta primers and 13 Jbeta primers. The repertoire was sequenced with immunoSEQ multiplex PCR; TCRdb's copy has only in-frame clones and lacks some. The table lists 150,000 to 200,000 clones, approximately 80% of them singletons. The data derive from a study of cytomegalovirus exposure and HLA in healthy donors. Study summary: Of the donors genotyped, several hundred in all, around 77% fell in the Caucasian-associated ancestry cluster.

Findings of the study overall: Fewer N-insertions (relative to the 666-donor mean) were reportedly seen in an Asian-associated ancestry cluster in a later analysis. Earlier analysis found most TCR beta V segments productive about 87% or about 30% of the time.

The source material was PBMCs. This sequence was found in a middle-aged man in good health and CMV-seropositive.

CDR3 amino acids: CASSVGRGEGYEQYF. In DNA form, the CDR3 reads TGTGCCAGCAGCGTAGGGCGGGGCGAGGGATACGAGCAGTACTTC. The V call is TRBV9, the J call TRBJ2-7; tentatively, D is TRBD2 (6 bases). Germline assignment: CDR1 SGDLS and CDR2 YYNGEE. The CDR3 is made up of 15 amino acids. V dropped 0 bases and J dropped 4 bases, with 14 bases sitting between them.